Described below is a single T cell receptor beta chain sequence and its context. The data are from a study of OX40 agonist ivuxolimab in advanced cancers. V was shortened by 0 bases and J by 3 bases, with 12 bases between the two germline ends. In germline, CDR1 is MNHEY, CDR2 SMNVEV (reference sequence). CDR3 size: 15 residues. Sequencing used immunoSEQ multiplex PCR; TCRdb keeps in-frame clones, though not all of them. The sample yields approximately 90,000 clones, 85% to 90% seen once. The sample consisted of CD4+ or CD8+ T cells sorted from blood, taken in a trial of the OX40 agonist ivuxolimab. The clonotype comes from an adult with an advanced solid tumor such as melanoma, head and neck, liver or kidney cancer. V is TRBV27 and J is TRBJ2-7, with D possibly matching TRBD1 (7 bases). Here the CDR3 DNA reads TGTGCCAGCAGTTTATCAACCAGGGGGGACTACGAGCAGTACTTC. Its translation: CASSLSTRGDYEQYF.